What follows describes a single T cell receptor beta chain. Its antigen is as yet unknown. Each TRB cDNA library was prepared by 5' RACE (with UMI labels). TCRdb re-called the 5' RACE reads and shows each CDR3 protein once, DNA omitted. This sample carries approximately 53,000 distinct CDR3 sequences, with 23% going to the ten biggest clones. The CDR3 totals 15 residues. Germline loops: CDR1 SQVTM, CDR2 ANQGSEA. Triplicate sorts, approximately 300,000 cells apiece, were made for each CD8+ T cell subset. The sample is drawn from a study of CXCR3-negative and CXCR3-positive naive CD8 T cells. About the research overall: Roughly 1.5 +/- 0.3 million TRB reads came from each library, giving about 135 million in total. General study findings and limits: Memory CD8+ cells had much lower diversity, and both naive subsets had comparably high diversity.

This chain joins TRBV29-1 and TRBJ2-7; as DNA is missing, the TRBD1 call by TCRdb cannot be tested. Sequenced: memory CD8+ T cells from blood. The receptor's source is a human donor in good health. Some clones in this sample may be carry-over from other donors' samples. The CDR3: CSVEEAGTGEYEQYF.